This T cell receptor (beta chain) was observed in a study of T cells expressing NK-cell markers. Across the study: Among the eight sequenced donors, seven tested HCMV-seropositive and one tested seronegative. General study findings and limits: Where several donors were concerned, these clonotypes also led the CD3+CD56-NKG2C+ fraction. Among CD8+ T cells from six donors, dominant NKG2C+ clonotypes accounted for about 1.0-7.5%.

Using the 5' RACE reads, TCRdb records one entry per CDR3 protein without DNA. This sample contains just under 150,000 distinct CDR3 sequences. With regard to this clonotype: Antigen: not known.

Germline V gene lookup returns CDR1 MNHEY and CDR2 SVGAGI. The CDR3 is 15 amino acids. The gene calls are TRBV6-5 and TRBJ1-1; TCRdb's assignment of TRBD1 cannot be checked, as there is no DNA. The TCR sequence derives from a man between 18 and 29 years old in good health. Material: blood T cells: a sorted CD56 or NKG2C T cell subset, CD4+ or CD8+ T cells, or bulk PBMC T cells (not recorded which). This chain's CDR3 is CASNPGTGRTTEAFF.